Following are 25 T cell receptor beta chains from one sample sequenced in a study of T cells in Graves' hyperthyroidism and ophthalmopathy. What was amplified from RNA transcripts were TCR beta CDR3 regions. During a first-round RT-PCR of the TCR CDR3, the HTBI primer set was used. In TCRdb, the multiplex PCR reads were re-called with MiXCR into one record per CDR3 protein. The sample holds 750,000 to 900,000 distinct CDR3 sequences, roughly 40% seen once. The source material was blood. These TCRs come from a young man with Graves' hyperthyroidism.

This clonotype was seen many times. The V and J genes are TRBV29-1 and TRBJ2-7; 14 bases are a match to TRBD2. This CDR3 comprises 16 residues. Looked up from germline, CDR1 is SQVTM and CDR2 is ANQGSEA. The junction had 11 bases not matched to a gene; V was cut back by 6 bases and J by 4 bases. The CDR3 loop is CSVETSGTSGRYEQYF. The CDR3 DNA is TGCAGCGTCGAGACTTCAGGGACTAGCGGGAGATACGAGCAGTACTTC.

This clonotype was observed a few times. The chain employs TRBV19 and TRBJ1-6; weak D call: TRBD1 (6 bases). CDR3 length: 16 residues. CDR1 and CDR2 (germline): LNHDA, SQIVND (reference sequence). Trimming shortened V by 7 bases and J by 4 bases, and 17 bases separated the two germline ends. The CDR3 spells CASTRAGADYNSPLHF. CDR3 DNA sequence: TGTGCCAGTACCCGGGCAGGGGCGGATTATAATTCACCCCTCCACTTT.

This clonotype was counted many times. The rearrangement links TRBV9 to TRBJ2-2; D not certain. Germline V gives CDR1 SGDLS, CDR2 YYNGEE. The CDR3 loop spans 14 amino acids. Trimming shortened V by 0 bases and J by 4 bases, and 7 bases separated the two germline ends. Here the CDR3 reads CASSVGSTTGELFF. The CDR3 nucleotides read TGTGCCAGCAGCGTAGGGTCCACCACCGGGGAGCTGTTTTTT.

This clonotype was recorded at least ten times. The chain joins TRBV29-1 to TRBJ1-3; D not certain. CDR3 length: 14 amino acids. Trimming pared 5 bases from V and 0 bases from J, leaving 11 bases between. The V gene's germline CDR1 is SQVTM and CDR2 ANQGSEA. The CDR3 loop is CSVSGPNSGNTIYF. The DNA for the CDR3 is TGCAGCGTTTCGGGCCCAAACTCTGGAAACACCATATATTTT. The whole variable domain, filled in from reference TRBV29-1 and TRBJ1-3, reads SAVISQKPSRDICQRGTSLTIQCQVDSQVTMMFWYRQQPGQSLTLIATANQGSEATYESGFVIDKFPISRPNLTFSTLTVSNMSPEDSSIYLCSVSGPNSGNTIYFGEGSWLTVV.

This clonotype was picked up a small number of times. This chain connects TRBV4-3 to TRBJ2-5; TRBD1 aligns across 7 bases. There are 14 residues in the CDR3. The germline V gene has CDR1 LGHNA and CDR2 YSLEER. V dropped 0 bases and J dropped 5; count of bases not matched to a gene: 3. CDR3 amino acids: CASSQENRGETQYF. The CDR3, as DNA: TGCGCCAGCAGCCAAGAAAACAGGGGTGAGACCCAGTACTTC.

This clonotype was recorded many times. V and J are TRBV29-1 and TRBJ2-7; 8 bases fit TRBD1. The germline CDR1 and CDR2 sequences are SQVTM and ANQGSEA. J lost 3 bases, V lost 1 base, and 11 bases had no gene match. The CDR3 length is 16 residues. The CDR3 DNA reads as TGCAGCGTTGAAGGGAAGACAGGGGCCCTCAGCTACGAGCAGTACTTC. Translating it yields CSVEGKTGALSYEQYF.

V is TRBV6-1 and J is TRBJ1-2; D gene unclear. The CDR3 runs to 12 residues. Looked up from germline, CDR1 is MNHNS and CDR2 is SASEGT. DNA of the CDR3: TGTGCTAGACCGGATGTCGACTATGGCTACACCTTC. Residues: CARPDVDYGYTF.

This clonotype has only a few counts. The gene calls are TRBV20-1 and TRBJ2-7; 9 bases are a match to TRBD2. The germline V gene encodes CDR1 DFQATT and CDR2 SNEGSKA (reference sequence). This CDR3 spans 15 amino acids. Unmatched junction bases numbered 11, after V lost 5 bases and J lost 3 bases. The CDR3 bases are TGCAGTGCTTCTGATCCGGGACTAGCTTTCTACGAGCAGTACTTC. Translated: CSASDPGLAFYEQYF.

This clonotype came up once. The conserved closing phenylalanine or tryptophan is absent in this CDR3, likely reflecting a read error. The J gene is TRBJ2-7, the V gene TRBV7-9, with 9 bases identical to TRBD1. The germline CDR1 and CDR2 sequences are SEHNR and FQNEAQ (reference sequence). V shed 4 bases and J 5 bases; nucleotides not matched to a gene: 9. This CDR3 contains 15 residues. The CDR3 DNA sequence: TGTGCCAGCAGCTCCTCGCGGGACAGGGCAAACGAGCAGTACTTA. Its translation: CASSSSRDRANEQYL.

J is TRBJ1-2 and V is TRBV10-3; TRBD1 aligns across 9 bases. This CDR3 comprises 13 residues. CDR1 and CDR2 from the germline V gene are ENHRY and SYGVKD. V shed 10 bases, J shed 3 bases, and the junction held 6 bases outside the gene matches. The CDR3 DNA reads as TGTGCCACCGGGACAGGGATGGACTATGGCTACACCTTC. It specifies CATGTGMDYGYTF.

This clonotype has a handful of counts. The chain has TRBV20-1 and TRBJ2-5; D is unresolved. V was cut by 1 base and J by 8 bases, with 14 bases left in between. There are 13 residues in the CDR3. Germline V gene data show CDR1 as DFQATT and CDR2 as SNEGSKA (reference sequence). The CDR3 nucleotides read TGCAGTGCTAGAGCTGACTCCCCCAGTACCCAGTACTTC. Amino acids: CSARADSPSTQYF.

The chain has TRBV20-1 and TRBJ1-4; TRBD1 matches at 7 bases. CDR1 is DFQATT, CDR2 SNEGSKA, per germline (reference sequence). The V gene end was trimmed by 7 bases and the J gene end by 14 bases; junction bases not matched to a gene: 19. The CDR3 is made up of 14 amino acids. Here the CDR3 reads CSVRDSGEMDGLFF. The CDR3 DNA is TGCAGTGTCCGGGACAGCGGCGAAATGGACGGCCTGTTTTTT.

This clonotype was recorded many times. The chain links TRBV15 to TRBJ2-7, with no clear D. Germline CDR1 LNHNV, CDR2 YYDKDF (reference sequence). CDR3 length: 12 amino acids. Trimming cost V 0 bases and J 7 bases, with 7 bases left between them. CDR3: CATSRDWEEQYF. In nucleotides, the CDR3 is TGTGCCACCAGCAGAGATTGGGAAGAGCAGTACTTC.

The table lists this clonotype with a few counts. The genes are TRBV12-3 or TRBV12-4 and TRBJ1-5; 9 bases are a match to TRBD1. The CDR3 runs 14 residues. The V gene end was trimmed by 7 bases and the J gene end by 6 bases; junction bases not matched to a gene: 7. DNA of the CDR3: TGTGCCAGCAACCCACAGGGGGCGGGTCAGCCCCAGCATTTT. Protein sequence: CASNPQGAGQPQHF.

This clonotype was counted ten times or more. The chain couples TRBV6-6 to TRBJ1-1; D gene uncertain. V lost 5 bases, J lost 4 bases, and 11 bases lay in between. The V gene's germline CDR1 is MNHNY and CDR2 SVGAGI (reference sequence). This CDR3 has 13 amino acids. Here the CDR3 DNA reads TGTGCCAGCAGTGAAAGACGGTCCACTGAAGCTTTCTTT. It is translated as CASSERRSTEAFF.

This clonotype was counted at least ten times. The CDR3 is CASSLAAQGGTEAFF. The CDR3 DNA follows: TGTGCCAGCAGCTTAGCGGCCCAGGGAGGGACTGAAGCTTTCTTT. The J gene is TRBJ1-1, the V gene TRBV7-2; D may be TRBD1 (5 bases). The CDR3 extends over 15 amino acids. Looked up from germline, CDR1 is SGHTA and CDR2 is FQGNSA. V was clipped by 0 bases and J by 5 bases, with 13 bases between them.

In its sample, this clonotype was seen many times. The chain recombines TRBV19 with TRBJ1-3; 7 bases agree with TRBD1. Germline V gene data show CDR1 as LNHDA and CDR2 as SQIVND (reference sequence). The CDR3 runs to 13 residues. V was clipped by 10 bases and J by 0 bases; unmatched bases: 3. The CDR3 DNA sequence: TGTGCCACTGGGACAGTCTCTGGAAACACCATATATTTT. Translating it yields CATGTVSGNTIYF.

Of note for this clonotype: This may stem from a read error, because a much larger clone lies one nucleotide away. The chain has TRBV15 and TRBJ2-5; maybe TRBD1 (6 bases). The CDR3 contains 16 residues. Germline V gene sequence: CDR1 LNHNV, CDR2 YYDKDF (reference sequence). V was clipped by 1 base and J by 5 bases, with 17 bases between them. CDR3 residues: CATSRGLSAGEETQYF. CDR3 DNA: TGTGCCACCAGCAGAGGTCTATCTGCAGGGGAGGAGACCCAGTACTTC.

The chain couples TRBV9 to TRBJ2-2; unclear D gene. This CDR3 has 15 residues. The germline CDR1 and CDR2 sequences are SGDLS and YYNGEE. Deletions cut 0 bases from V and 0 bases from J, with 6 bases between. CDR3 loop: CASSVGDSNTGELFF. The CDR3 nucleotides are TGTGCCAGCAGCGTAGGCGATTCGAACACCGGGGAGCTGTTTTTT.

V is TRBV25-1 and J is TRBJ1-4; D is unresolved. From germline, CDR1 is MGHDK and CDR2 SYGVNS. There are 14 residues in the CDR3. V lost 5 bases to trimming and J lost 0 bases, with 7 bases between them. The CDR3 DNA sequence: TGTGCCAGCAGTACTCCGACAACTAATGAAAAACTGTTTTTT. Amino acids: CASSTPTTNEKLFF.

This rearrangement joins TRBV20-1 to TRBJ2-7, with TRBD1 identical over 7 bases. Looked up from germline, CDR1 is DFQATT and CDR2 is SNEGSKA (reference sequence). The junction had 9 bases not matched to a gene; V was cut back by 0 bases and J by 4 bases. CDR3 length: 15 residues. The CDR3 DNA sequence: TGCAGTGCTAGAGACTCGGGGACAGCAAGTTACGAGCAGTACTTC. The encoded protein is CSARDSGTASYEQYF.

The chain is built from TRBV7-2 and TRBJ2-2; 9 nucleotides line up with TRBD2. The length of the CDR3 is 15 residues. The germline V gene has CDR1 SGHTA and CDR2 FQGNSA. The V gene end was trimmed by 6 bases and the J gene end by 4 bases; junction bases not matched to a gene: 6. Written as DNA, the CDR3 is TGTGCCAGCAGTGTAGCGGGAGCGGTCACCGGGGAGCTGTTTTTT. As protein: CASSVAGAVTGELFF.

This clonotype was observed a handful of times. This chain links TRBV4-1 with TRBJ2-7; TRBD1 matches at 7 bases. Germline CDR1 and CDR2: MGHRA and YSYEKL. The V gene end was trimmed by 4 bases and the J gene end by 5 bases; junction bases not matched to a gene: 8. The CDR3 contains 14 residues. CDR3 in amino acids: CASSRTGVEDEQYF. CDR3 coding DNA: TGCGCCAGCAGCCGAACAGGGGTGGAGGACGAGCAGTACTTC.

In DNA form, the CDR3 reads TGCGCCAGCAGCGTCCATAACGGGCCCGGGGAGACCCAGTACTTC. It translates to CASSVHNGPGETQYF. The V and J genes are TRBV4-1 and TRBJ2-5, with D hard to call. V lost 5 bases, J lost 5 bases, and 18 bases lay in between. Germline loops: CDR1 MGHRA, CDR2 YSYEKL. CDR3 length: 15 residues.

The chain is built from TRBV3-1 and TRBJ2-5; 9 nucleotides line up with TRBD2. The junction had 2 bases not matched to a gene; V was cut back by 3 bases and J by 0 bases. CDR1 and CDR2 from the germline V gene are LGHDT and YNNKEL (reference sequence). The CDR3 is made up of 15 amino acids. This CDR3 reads CASSHPSGNQETQYF. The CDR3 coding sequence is TGTGCCAGCAGCCACCCTAGCGGGAACCAAGAGACCCAGTACTTC.